Below, 21 T cell receptor beta chains from the same sample are listed, as sequenced in a study of immune characterization of retroperitoneal liposarcoma. MiXCR was run by TCRdb on the PCR reads, yielding one entry per CDR3 protein. This repertoire shows roughly 10,000 distinct CDR3 sequences, under 25% found once; its top ten account for around 8.9%. The source material was blood. The origin of the receptors is a female donor with retroperitoneal liposarcoma.

V is TRBV6-1 and J is TRBJ2-5; 14 nucleotides match TRBD2. The end of the DNA aligns better with TRBJ2-1, so the J call may be wrong. Germline V gives CDR1 MNHNS, CDR2 SASEGT. The CDR3 has 16 amino acids. For the CDR3, the DNA is TGTGCCAGCAGGCCGGGACTAGCGGGAGTAGGAGAGACCCAGTTCTTC. Residues: CASRPGLAGVGETQFF.

In the case of this clonotype: A much larger clone lies one base from this, so it may be a read error. The chain has TRBV7-6 and TRBJ2-1; 7 bases line up with TRBD2. Germline V gene sequence: CDR1 SGHVS, CDR2 FNYEAQ. The CDR3 spans 16 residues. For the CDR3, the DNA is TGTGCTAGCAGCTTAAATAGCGGGTGGACCCAGCAGGAGCAGTTCTTC. Amino acid sequence: CASSLNSGWTQQEQFF.

This clonotype appeared many times. This chain links TRBV11-1 with TRBJ2-5, with a tentative D call TRBD1 (5 bases). Germline V CDR1 and CDR2: SGHAT, FQDESV (reference sequence). Deletions cut 5 bases from V and 11 bases from J, with 12 bases between. The CDR3 runs to 11 residues. CDR3: CASSESGRQYF. The CDR3 DNA reads as TGTGCCAGCAGCGAATCAGGGCGGCAGTACTTC.

This clonotype showed up many times. The V call is TRBV6-1, the J call TRBJ1-2; TRBD1 might be the D (6 bases). V dropped 6 bases and J dropped 1 base, with 9 bases sitting between them. This CDR3 contains 13 residues. Germline V gives CDR1 MNHNS, CDR2 SASEGT. CDR3 bases: TGTGCCAGCAGGATGGACAGTAACTATGGCTACACCTTC. Translation gives CASRMDSNYGYTF.

V usage is TRBV12-5 and J usage is TRBJ2-1; D perhaps matches TRBD2 (5 bases). Trimming shortened V by 0 bases and J by 10 bases, and 10 bases separated the two germline ends. The length of the CDR3 is 13 residues. Germline V gene lookup returns CDR1 LGHNT and CDR2 FRNRAP. CDR3 amino acids: CASGLVGGREQFF. In DNA, the CDR3 is TGTGCTAGTGGTTTGGTAGGAGGTAGAGAGCAGTTCTTC.

By proportion, this clonotype is medium-sized. This chain joins TRBV12-3 or TRBV12-4 and TRBJ2-1; 7 bases map to TRBD2. CDR3 length equals 17 residues. After removal of 6 bases from V and 7 bases from J, the junction contained 18 bases not matched to a gene. The CDR3 sequence is CASSPPRSGDRHNEQFF. The DNA of the CDR3 is TGTGCCAGCAGCCCTCCCCGGAGCGGGGACCGACATAATGAGCAGTTCTTC.

This clonotype is labeled large (0.1 to 1%). This chain uses TRBV6-1 with TRBJ2-1, with 11 bases fitting TRBD2. This CDR3 is 14 amino acids long. Germline V gene data show CDR1 as MNHNS and CDR2 as SASEGT. The junction had 2 bases not matched to a gene; V was cut back by 5 bases and J by 5 bases. The CDR3 loop is CASSRLAGNNEQFF. Written as DNA, the CDR3 is TGTGCCAGCAGTAGACTAGCGGGGAACAATGAGCAGTTCTTC.

This clonotype is termed medium-sized (0.01 to 0.1%). The chain combines TRBV11-3 with TRBJ2-1, with TRBD2 identical over 12 bases. This CDR3 region has 16 residues. Germline V lookup: CDR1 SGHNT, CDR2 YENEEA. V was clipped by 5 bases and J by 2 bases; unmatched bases: 4. The DNA for the CDR3 is TGTGCCAGCAGCCTCGGACTAGCGGGACCCTACAATGAGCAGTTCTTC. This gives the protein CASSLGLAGPYNEQFF.

J is TRBJ2-5 and V is TRBV6-1; 12 nucleotides agree with TRBD2. J gave up 1 base and V 5 bases, and 8 bases lay outside the gene matches. CDR1 and CDR2 (germline): MNHNS, SASEGT. This CDR3 comprises 17 residues. CDR3 sequence (DNA): TGTGCCAGCAGTCGACGTACGGGACTAGCGGGCCAAGAGACCCAGTACTTC. Residues: CASSRRTGLAGQETQYF.

Worth noting for this clonotype: Compared with germline, one end of the junction differs, possibly owing to a read error. This chain joins TRBV4-1 and TRBJ2-5, with D perhaps TRBD1 or TRBD2 (5 bases each). The germline CDR1 and CDR2 sequences are MGHRA and YSYEKL. This CDR3 has 14 residues. CDR3 region: CASSQEGTQETQYF. DNA for the CDR3: TGTGCCAGCAGCCAAGAGGGGACCCAAGAGACCCAGTACTTC.

Here the CDR3 DNA reads TGTGCCAGCAGTTCCCCTAGCGGCACCTACGAGCAGTACTTC. Amino acids: CASSSPSGTYEQYF. The chain is built from TRBV27 and TRBJ2-5, with 7 bases aligning to TRBD2. Near its end, the DNA agrees better with TRBJ2-7, so the J call may be wrong. This CDR3 has 14 amino acids. Germline-derived CDR1 and CDR2 are MNHEY and SMNVEV (reference sequence).

Only a few counts were recorded for this clonotype. The germline gene is not matched at one end of the junction; a read error may be the cause. V gene TRBV7-7 combines with J gene TRBJ2-3, with D perhaps TRBD2 (7 bases). Germline values: CDR1 SSHAT, CDR2 FNYEAQ (reference sequence). This CDR3 spans 17 amino acids. CDR3 protein: CASSPGGRRDSTDTQYF. CDR3 DNA: TGTGCTAGCAGCCCCGGGGGGCGAAGGGATAGCACAGATACGCAGTATTTT.

This clonotype is classed as large. The V call is TRBV6-1, the J call TRBJ2-1; TRBD2 matches at 10 bases. Germline CDR1 is MNHNS and CDR2 is SASEGT. The CDR3 covers 16 residues. V gave up 7 bases and J gave up 3 bases; unmatched junction bases: 9. In DNA, the CDR3 is TGTGCCAGCATACTAGCGGGGTTACCCCTCTACAATGAGCAGTTCTTC. Amino acid sequence: CASILAGLPLYNEQFF.

This clonotype was found many times. V and J are TRBV6-1 and TRBJ2-5, with 10 bases fitting TRBD1. Trimming cost V 6 bases and J 5 bases; bases outside gene matches: 6. CDR3 size: 14 residues. Germline V gene lookup returns CDR1 MNHNS and CDR2 SASEGT. CDR3 loop: CASRRDRGGETQYF. DNA for the CDR3: TGTGCCAGCAGAAGGGACAGGGGAGGGGAGACCCAGTACTTC.

The rearrangement uses TRBV9 and TRBJ2-1; 11 bases match TRBD2. The CDR3 spans 16 residues. V lost 2 bases to trimming and J lost 2 bases; unmatched junction nucleotides: 3. The germline V gene has CDR1 SGDLS and CDR2 YYNGEE. The CDR3 coding sequence is TGTGCCAGCAGCGTGACACTAGCGGGAGCCTACAATGAGCAGTTCTTC. It yields the protein CASSVTLAGAYNEQFF.

The V call is TRBV3-1, the J call TRBJ2-1; 9 bases are a match to TRBD2. Per the germline V gene, CDR1 is LGHDT and CDR2 is YNNKEL (reference sequence). The junction had 8 bases not matched to a gene; V was cut back by 2 bases and J by 6 bases. The CDR3 covers 16 residues. The CDR3 nucleotides are TGTGCCAGCAGCCAAATGCCAGCGGGAGGACCCAATGAGCAGTTCTTC. Protein product: CASSQMPAGGPNEQFF.

By its share, this clonotype is medium-sized (0.01 to 0.1%). This chain connects TRBV12-5 to TRBJ2-6; D uncertain. Germline V gene sequence: CDR1 LGHNT, CDR2 FRNRAP. This CDR3 is 15 amino acids long. V shed 7 bases and J shed 1 base, with 11 bases lying between them. The CDR3 coding sequence is TGTGCTAGTGCCACCACCTCTTCTGGGGCCAACGTCCTGACTTTC. Encoded protein: CASATTSSGANVLTF.

V is TRBV27 and J is TRBJ2-1, with TRBD1 matching over 7 bases. Germline V lookup: CDR1 MNHEY, CDR2 SMNVEV (reference sequence). The trim removed 2 bases at V and 5 bases at J, leaving 6 bases unmatched. The CDR3 is 15 residues long. The CDR3 loop is CASSLITGADNEQFF. For the CDR3, the DNA is TGTGCCAGCAGTTTAATCACAGGGGCAGACAATGAGCAGTTCTTC.

Within the sample, this clonotype is medium-sized. The chain links TRBV6-5 to TRBJ2-1; no clear D gene. The CDR3 is made up of 13 amino acids. Trimming removed 2 bases from V and 4 bases from J, with 6 bases in between. Germline CDR1 MNHEY, CDR2 SVGAGI. The CDR3 DNA follows: TGTGCCAGCAGTTACGGCGAGTACAATGAGCAGTTCTTC. Amino acids: CASSYGEYNEQFF.

This clonotype occurred many times. The J gene is TRBJ2-7, the V gene TRBV6-6; 13 bases match TRBD2. V lost 9 bases and J lost 2; bases outside the gene matches: 7. There are 15 residues in the CDR3. CDR1 and CDR2 from the germline V gene are MNHNY and SVGAGI (reference sequence). The CDR3 sequence: CASGLAGVPPYEQYF. The CDR3 DNA reads as TGTGCCAGTGGACTAGCGGGAGTTCCCCCCTACGAGCAGTACTTC.

This clonotype was detected a few times. The chain employs TRBV4-1 and TRBJ2-6; D call uncertain. V lost 1 base and J 2 bases, leaving 9 bases between the germline ends. Germline CDR1 and CDR2: MGHRA and YSYEKL. The CDR3 totals 16 residues. The CDR3 region has the DNA TGCGCCAGCAGCCAAGCTAGAGATCCTGGGGCCAACGTCCTGACTTTC. Translated, it gives CASSQARDPGANVLTF.